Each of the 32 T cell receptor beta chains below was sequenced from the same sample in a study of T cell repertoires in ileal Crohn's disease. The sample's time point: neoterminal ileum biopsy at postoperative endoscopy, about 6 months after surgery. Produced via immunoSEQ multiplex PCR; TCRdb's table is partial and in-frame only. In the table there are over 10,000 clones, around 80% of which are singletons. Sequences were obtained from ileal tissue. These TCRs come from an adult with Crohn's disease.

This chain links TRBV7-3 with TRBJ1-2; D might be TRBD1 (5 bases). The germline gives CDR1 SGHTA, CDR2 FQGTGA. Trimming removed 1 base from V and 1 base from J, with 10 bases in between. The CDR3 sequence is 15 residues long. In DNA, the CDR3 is TGTGCCAGCAGCTTAAGAGGAGGGGATAACTATGGCTACACCTTC. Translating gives CASSLRGGDNYGYTF.

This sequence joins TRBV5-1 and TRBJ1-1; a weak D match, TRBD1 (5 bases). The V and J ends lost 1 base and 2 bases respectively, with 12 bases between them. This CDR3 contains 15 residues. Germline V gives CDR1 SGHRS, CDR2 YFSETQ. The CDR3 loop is CASSLLEGINTEAFF. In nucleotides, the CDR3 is TGCGCCAGCAGCTTGTTGGAGGGGATAAACACTGAAGCTTTCTTT.

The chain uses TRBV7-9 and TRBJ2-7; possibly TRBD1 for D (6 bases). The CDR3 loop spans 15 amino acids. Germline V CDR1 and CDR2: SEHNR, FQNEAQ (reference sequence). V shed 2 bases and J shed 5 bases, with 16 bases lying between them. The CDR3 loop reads CASSLMWQGIHEQYF. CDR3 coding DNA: TGTGCCAGCAGCTTAATGTGGCAGGGGATCCACGAGCAGTACTTC.

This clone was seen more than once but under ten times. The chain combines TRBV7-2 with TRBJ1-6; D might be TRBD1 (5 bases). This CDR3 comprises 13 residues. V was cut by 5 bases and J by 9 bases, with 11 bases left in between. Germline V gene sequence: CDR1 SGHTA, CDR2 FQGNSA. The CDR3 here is CASSTDRLSPLHF. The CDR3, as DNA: TGTGCCAGCAGCACCGACAGACTTTCACCCCTCCACTTT.

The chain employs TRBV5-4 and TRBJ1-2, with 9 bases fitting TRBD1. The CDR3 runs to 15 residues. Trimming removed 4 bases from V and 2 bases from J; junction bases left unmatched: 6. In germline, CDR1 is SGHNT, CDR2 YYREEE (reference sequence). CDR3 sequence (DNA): TGTGCCAGCAGCCCCGGACAGGGGCTAAACTATGGCTACACCTTC. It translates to CASSPGQGLNYGYTF.

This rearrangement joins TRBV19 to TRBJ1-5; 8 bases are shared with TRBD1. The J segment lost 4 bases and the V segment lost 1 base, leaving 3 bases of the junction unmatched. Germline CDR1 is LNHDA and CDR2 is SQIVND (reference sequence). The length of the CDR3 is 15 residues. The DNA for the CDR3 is TGTGCCAGTAGTATAGGCAGGGGGCGAAATCAGCCCCAGCATTTT. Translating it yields CASSIGRGRNQPQHF. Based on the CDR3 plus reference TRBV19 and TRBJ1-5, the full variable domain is DGGITQSPKYLFRKEGQNVTLSCEQNLNHDAMYWYRQDPGQGLRLIYYSQIVNDFQKGDIAEGYSVSREKKESFPLTVTSAQKNPTAFYLCASSIGRGRNQPQHFGDGTRLSIL.

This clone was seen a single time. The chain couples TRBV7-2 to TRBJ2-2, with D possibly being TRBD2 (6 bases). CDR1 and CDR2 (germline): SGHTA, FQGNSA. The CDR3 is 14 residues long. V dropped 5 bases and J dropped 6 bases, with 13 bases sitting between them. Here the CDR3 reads CASSVDSGAGELFF. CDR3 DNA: TGTGCCAGCAGCGTCGACTCGGGGGCCGGGGAGCTGTTTTTT.

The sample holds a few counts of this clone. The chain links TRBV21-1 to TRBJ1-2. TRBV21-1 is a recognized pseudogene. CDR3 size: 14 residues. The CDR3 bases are TGTGCCAGCAGCAAAGTCCGCACGGGTTATGGCTACACCTTC. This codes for CASSKVRTGYGYTF.

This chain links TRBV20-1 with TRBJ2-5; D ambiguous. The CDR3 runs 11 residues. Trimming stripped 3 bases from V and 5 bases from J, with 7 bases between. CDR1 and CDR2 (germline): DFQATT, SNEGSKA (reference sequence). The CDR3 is CSARVVETQYF. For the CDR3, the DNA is TGCAGTGCTAGGGTAGTCGAGACCCAGTACTTC.

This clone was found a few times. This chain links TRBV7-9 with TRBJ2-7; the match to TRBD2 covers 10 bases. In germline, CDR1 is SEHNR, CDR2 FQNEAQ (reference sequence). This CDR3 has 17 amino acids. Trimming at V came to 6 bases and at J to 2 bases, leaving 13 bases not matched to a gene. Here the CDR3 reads CASSSESSGRSAYEQYF. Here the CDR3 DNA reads TGTGCCAGCAGTAGCGAGTCTAGCGGGAGATCTGCCTACGAGCAGTACTTC.

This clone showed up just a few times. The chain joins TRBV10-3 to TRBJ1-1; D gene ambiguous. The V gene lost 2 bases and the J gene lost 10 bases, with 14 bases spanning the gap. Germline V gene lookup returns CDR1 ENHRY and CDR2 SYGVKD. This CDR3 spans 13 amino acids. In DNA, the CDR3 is TGTGCCATCAGTGAGGAGGTGGTGCGGGGAGCTTTCTTT. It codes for CAISEEVVRGAFF.

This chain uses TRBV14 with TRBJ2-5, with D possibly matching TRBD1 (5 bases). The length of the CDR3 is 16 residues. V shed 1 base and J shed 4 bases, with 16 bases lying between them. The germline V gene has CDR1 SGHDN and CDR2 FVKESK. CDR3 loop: CASSQGAGIIRETQYF. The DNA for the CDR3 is TGTGCCAGCAGCCAAGGCGCAGGGATAATTAGAGAGACCCAGTACTTC. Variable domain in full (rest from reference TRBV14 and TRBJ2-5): EAGVTQFPSHSVIEKGQTVTLRCDPISGHDNLYWYRRVMGKEIKFLLHFVKESKQDESGMPNNRFLAERTGGTYSTLKVQPAELEDSGVYFCASSQGAGIIRETQYFGPGTRLLVL.

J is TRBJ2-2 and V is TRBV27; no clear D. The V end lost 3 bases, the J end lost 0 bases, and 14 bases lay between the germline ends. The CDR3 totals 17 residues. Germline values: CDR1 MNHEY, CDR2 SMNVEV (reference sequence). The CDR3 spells CASSLRRTNSNTGELFF. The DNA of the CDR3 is TGTGCCAGCAGTTTGAGGCGTACGAACTCGAACACCGGGGAGCTGTTTTTT.

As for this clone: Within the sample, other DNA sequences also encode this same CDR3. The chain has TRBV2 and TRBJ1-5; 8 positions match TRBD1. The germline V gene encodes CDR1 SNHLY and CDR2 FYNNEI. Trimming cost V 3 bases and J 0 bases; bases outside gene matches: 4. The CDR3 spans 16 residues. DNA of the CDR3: TGTGCCAGCAGTGACGGACAGGGATATAGCAATCAGCCCCAGCATTTT. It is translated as CASSDGQGYSNQPQHF.

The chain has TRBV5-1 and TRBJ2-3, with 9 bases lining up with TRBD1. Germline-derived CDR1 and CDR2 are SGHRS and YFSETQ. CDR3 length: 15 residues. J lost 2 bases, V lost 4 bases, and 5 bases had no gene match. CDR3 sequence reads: CASSVQGADTDTQYF. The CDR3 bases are TGCGCCAGCAGCGTACAGGGGGCCGACACAGATACGCAGTATTTT.

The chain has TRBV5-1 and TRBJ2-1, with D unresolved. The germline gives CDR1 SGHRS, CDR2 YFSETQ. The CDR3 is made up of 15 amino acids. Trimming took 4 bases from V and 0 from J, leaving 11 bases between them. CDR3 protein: CASSPDGYSYNEQFF. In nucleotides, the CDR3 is TGCGCCAGCAGCCCCGACGGGTACTCCTACAATGAGCAGTTCTTC. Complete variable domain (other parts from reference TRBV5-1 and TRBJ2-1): KAGVTQTPRYLIKTRGQQVTLSCSPISGHRSVSWYQQTPGQGLQFLFEYFSETQRNKGNFPGRFSGRQFSNSRSEMNVSTLELGDSALYLCASSPDGYSYNEQFFGPGTRLTVL.

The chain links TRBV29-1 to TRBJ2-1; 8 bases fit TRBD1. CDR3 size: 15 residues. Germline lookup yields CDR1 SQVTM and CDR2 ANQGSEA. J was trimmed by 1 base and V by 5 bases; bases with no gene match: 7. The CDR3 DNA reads TGCAGCGTTCCACGACAGGGGAGGTCCTACAATGAGCAGTTCTTC. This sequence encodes CSVPRQGRSYNEQFF.

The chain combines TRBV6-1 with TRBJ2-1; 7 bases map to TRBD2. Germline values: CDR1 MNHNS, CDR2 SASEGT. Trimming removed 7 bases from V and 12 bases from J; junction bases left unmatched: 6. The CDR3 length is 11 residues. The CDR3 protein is CASKTGTTQFF. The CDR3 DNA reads TGTGCCAGCAAGACCGGGACTACGCAGTTCTTC.

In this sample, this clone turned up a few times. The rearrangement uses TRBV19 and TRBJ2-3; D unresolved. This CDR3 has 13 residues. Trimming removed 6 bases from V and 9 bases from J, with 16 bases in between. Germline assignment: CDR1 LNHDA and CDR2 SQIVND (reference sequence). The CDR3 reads CASRRGSLGTQYF. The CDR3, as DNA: TGTGCCAGTAGAAGAGGCTCCCTTGGGACGCAGTATTTT.

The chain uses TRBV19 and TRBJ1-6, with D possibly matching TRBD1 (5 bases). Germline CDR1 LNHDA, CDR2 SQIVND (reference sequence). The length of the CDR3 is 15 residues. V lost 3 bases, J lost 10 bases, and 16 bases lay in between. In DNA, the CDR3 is TGTGCCAGTAGTATGAACCGGGGCGGAGGGTCACCCCTCCACTTT. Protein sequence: CASSMNRGGGSPLHF.

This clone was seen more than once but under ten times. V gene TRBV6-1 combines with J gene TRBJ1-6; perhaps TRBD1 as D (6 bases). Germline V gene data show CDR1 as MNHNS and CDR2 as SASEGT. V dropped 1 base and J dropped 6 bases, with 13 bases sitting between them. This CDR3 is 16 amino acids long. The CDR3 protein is CASSEGVVRGNSPLHF. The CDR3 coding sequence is TGTGCCAGCAGTGAAGGGGTTGTCAGGGGTAATTCACCCCTCCACTTT.

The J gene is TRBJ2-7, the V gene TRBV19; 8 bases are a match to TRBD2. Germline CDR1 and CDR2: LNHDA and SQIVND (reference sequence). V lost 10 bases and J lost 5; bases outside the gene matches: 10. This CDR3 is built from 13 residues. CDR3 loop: CATGGGFMDEQYF. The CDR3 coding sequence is TGTGCCACCGGGGGGGGGTTCATGGACGAGCAGTACTTC.

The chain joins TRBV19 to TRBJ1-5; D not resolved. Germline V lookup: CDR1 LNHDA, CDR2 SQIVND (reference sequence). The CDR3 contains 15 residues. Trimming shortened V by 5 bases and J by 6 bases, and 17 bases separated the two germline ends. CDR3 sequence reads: CASSLVREGSQPQHF. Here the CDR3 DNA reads TGTGCCAGTAGTCTCGTTAGGGAAGGGAGTCAGCCCCAGCATTTT.

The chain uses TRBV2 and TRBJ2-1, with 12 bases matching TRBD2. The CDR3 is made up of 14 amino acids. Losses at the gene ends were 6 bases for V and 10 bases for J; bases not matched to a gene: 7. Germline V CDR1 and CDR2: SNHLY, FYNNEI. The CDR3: CASRLASGGVEQFF. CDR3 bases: TGTGCCAGCAGGCTGGCTAGCGGGGGGGTCGAGCAGTTCTTC.

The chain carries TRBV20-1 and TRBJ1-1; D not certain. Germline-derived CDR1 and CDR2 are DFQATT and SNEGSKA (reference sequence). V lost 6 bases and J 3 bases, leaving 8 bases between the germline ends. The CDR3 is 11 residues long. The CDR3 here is CSARHDTEAFF. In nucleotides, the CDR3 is TGCAGTGCCCGACACGACACTGAAGCTTTCTTT.

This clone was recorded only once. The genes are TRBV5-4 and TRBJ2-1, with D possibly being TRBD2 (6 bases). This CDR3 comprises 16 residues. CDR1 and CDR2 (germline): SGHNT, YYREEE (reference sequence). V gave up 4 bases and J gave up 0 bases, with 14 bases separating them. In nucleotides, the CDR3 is TGTGCCAGCAGCCAAAGGAGGGGCTTCTCCTACAATGAGCAGTTCTTC. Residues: CASSQRRGFSYNEQFF.

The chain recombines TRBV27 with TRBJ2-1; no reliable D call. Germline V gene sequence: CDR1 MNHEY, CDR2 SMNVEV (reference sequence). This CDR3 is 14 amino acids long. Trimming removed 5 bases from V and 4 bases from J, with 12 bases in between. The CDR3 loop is CASSRRSDYNEQFF. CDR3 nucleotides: TGTGCCAGCAGTCGCAGGTCGGATTACAATGAGCAGTTCTTC.

For the CDR3, the DNA is TGTGCCACTACGGATGGCGGGGGCACAGATACGCAGTATTTT. Translating it yields CATTDGGGTDTQYF. This chain joins TRBV6-5 and TRBJ2-3; a possible D gene is TRBD2 (6 bases). V shed 10 bases and J shed 1 base, with 15 bases lying between them. The CDR3 extends over 14 amino acids. CDR1 MNHEY and CDR2 SVGAGI come from the germline V gene.

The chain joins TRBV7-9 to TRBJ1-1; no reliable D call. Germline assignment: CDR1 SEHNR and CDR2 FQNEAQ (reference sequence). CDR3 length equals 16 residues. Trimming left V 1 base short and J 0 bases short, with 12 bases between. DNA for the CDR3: TGTGCCAGCAGCTTAGTGAGGTGGAACTTGAACACTGAAGCTTTCTTT. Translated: CASSLVRWNLNTEAFF.

The CDR3 sequence is CASSATGETQYF. The DNA for the CDR3 is TGTGCCAGCAGCGCGACAGGAGAGACCCAGTACTTC. The rearrangement uses TRBV4-2 and TRBJ2-5, with D possibly TRBD1 on 6 matching bases. The V gene lost 5 bases and the J gene lost 4 bases, with 8 bases spanning the gap. Germline-derived CDR1 and CDR2 are LGHNA and YNFKEQ. The CDR3 is 12 residues long.

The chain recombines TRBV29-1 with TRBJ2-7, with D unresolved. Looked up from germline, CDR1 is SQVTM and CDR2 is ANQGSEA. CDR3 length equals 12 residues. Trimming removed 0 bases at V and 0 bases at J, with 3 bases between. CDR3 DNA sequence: TGCAGCGTTGAAGACAGCTCCTACGAGCAGTACTTC. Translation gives CSVEDSSYEQYF.

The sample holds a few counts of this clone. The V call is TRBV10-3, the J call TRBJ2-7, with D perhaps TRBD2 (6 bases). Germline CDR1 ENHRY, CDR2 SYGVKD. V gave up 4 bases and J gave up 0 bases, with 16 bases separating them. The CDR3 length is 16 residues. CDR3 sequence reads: CAISGRGGVSSYEQYF. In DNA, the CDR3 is TGTGCCATCAGTGGGCGAGGAGGGGTAAGCTCCTACGAGCAGTACTTC.